This is a list of T cell receptor beta chains from one sample in a study of cytomegalovirus exposure and HLA in healthy donors. Produced via immunoSEQ multiplex PCR; TCRdb's table is partial and in-frame only. The data hold 100,000 or so clones, with roughly four fifths observed a single time. The sequencing sample was made of PBMCs. The receptors were sampled from a man in his forties in good health and CMV-seronegative. The conserved cysteine and the conserved F or W are not part of the CDR3 here. Some rows have no size entry. The others give once, few or many, or a class for an expanded clone.

clone_size,j_call,v_call,cdr3_aa
-,TRBJ1-1,TRBV10-1,ASSRDMNTEAF
-,TRBJ2-7,TRBV5-6,ASSLGPGSYEQY
-,TRBJ2-7,TRBV19,ASSPGQGEVYEQY
-,TRBJ1-3,TRBV30,ASPLSGNTIY
few,TRBJ2-2,TRBV29-1,SAMGLANTGELF
-,TRBJ2-1,TRBV2,ASSGSLDASYNEQF
-,TRBJ1-5,TRBV19,ASSIIGENQPQH
many,TRBJ2-7,TRBV6-5,ASRTSGGYEQY
few,TRBJ2-7,TRBV18,ASSRSRQGSYEQY
few,TRBJ1-4,TRBV14,ASSQVRNTNEKLF
once,TRBJ1-2,TRBV9,ASSGAGGANYGYT
-,TRBJ1-5,TRBV6-5,ASSYRQGSNQPQH
once,TRBJ2-7,TRBV11-3,ASSLGDRTKEYSYEQY
once,TRBJ2-7,TRBV4-3,ASSQTYRGPSYEQY
-,TRBJ1-5,TRBV4-2,ASSLLPGTGVPNQPQH
-,TRBJ2-3,TRBV9,ASSVVPGGHGDTQY
-,TRBJ2-2,TRBV7-3,ASSLGGSGELF
-,TRBJ2-7,TRBV27,ASSREGGFEQY